This entry lists 2 T cell receptor beta chains sequenced from one sample in a study of cytomegalovirus exposure and HLA in healthy donors. Generated by immunoSEQ multiplex PCR, the TCRdb table keeps only in-frame clones and is missing some. The profile shows 130,000 or so clones, 70% to 90% of them singletons. The sequencing input was PBMCs. The receptors were gathered from a woman aged 25 to 39 in good health and CMV-seropositive.

The CDR3: CASSPGQYSYEQYF. CDR3 nucleotides: TGTGCCAGCAGTCCGGGACAGTACTCCTACGAGCAGTACTTC. The chain recombines TRBV6-5 with TRBJ2-7, with 7 positions matching TRBD1. The CDR3 is 14 amino acids. V trimming: 5 bases; J trimming: 0 bases; junction bases outside the gene matches: 4. Per germline, CDR1 MNHEY and CDR2 SVGAGI.

The V call is TRBV5-6, the J call TRBJ1-1, with D unresolved. CDR1 and CDR2 from the germline V gene are SGHDT and YYEEEE. The V gene lost 4 bases and the J gene lost 4 bases, with 14 bases spanning the gap. The CDR3 runs 14 residues. The DNA for the CDR3 is TGTGCCAGCAGCCAAAGGAGGGTATTCACTGAAGCTTTCTTT. Amino acid sequence: CASSQRRVFTEAFF.